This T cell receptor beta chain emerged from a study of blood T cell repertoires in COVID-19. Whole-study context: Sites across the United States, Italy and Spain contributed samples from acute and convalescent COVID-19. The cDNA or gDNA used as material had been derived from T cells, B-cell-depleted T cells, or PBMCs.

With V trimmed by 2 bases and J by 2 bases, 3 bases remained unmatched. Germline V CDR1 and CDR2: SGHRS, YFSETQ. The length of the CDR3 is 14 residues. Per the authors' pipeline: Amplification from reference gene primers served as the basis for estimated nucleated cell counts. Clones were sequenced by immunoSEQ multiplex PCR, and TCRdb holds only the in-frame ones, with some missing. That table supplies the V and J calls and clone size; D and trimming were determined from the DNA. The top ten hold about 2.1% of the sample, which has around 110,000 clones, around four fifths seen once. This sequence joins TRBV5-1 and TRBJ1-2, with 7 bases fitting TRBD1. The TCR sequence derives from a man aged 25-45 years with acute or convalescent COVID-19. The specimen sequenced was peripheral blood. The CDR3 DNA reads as TGCGCCAGCAGCTTAGACAGGGAAAACTATGGCTACACCTTC. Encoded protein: CASSLDRENYGYTF.